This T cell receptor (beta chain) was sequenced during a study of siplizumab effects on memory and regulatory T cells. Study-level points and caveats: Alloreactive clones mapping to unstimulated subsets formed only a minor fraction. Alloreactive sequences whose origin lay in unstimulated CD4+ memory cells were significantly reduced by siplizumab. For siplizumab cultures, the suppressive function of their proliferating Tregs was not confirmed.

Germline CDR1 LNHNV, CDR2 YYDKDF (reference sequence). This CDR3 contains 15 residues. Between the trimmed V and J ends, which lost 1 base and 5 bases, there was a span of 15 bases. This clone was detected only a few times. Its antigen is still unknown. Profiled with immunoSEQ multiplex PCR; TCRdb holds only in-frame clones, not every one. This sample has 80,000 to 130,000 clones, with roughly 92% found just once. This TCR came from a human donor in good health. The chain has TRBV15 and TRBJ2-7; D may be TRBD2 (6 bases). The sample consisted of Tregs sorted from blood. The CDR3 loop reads CATSRGGVSGNEQYF. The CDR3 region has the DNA TGTGCCACCAGCAGAGGGGGGGTTTCAGGGAACGAGCAGTACTTC.